The TCR beta chain described here comes from a study of blood T cell repertoires in COVID-19. Study in general: The analysed material was cDNA or gDNA that came from T cells, B-cell-depleted T cells, or PBMCs.

Data came from immunoSEQ multiplex PCR; TCRdb stores just in-frame clones and leaves some out. The data show more than 200,000 clones, around 84% seen once. The length of the CDR3 is 17 residues. In germline, CDR1 is MGHRA, CDR2 YSYEKL. V lost 1 base and J 0 bases, leaving 10 bases between the germline ends. Enrollment of patients from Seattle took place during active infection, with longitudinal follow-up. The sample taken for sequencing was peripheral blood. The chain couples TRBV4-1 to TRBJ1-6, with D perhaps matching TRBD1 (5 bases). This TCR derives from a woman aged 80 or over with COVID-19, enrolled during active disease. This CDR3 is CASSQGGGNSYNSPLHF. The CDR3 coding sequence is TGCGCCAGCAGCCAAGGGGGGGGGAACTCCTATAATTCACCCCTCCACTTT.